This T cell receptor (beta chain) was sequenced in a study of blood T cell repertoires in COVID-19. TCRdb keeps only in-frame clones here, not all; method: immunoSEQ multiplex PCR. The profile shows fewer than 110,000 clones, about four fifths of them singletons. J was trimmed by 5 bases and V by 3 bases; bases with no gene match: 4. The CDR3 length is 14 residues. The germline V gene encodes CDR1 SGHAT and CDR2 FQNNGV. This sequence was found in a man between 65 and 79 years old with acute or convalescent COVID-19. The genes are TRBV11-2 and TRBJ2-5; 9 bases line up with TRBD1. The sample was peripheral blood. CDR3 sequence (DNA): TGTGCCAGCAGCTTTACAGGGGGCCTTGAGACCCAGTACTTC. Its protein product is CASSFTGGLETQYF.